This TCR beta chain was profiled in a study of shared clonotypes between healthy human individuals. Profiling relied on immunoSEQ multiplex PCR, and the TCRdb table lists in-frame clones only, not all of them. This table holds about 820,000 clones, 85% to 95% found once. The germline V gene encodes CDR1 SGHRS and CDR2 YFSETQ. CDR3 length: 12 amino acids. Trimming removed 4 bases at V and 4 bases at J, with 9 bases between. Naive CD8 cells were CD45RO-negative, positively selected for CCR7, excluding terminally differentiated effector memory CD45RA+ cells. This receptor was taken from a man aged 25 to 40 in good health. The V call is TRBV5-1, the J call TRBJ2-7, with D unclear. The sequencing sample was made of naive CD8+ T cells sorted from blood. CDR3 in amino acids: CASSGTSYEQYF. CDR3 coding DNA: TGCGCCAGCAGCGGAACAAGTTACGAGCAGTACTTC.